The clone carrying this TCR beta chain was detected many times. Its specificity is unknown. RNA transcripts served as the template for amplifying TCR beta CDR3 regions. During a first-round RT-PCR of the TCR CDR3, the HTBI primer set was used. Using its own MiXCR run on the multiplex PCR reads, TCRdb lists one record per CDR3 protein. This sample has approximately 400,000 distinct CDR3 sequences; around 14% occur once, and the top ten carry 30% to 35%. Recently diagnosed hyperthyroidism of less than 2 months' duration affected patients aged 18 to 65. On the basis of clinical symptoms, serum thyroxine and TRAb, thyroid ultrasound and orbital computed tomography, diagnoses were made. This entry is derived from a study of T cells in Graves' hyperthyroidism and ophthalmopathy. Study conclusions and caveats: Blood shared most expanded thyroid clonotypes above 0.001.

The CDR3 extends over 15 amino acids. Looked up from germline, CDR1 is MNHNS and CDR2 is SASEGT. V lost 7 bases, J lost 0 bases, and 15 bases lay in between. This TCR derives from a woman aged 25 to 39 with Graves' hyperthyroidism. Sequencing used blood. This sequence joins TRBV6-1 and TRBJ1-1; D remains ambiguous. CDR3 coding DNA: TGTGCCAGCATTAGAGCGGGAGGGATGAACACTGAAGCTTTCTTT. Translated: CASIRAGGMNTEAFF.